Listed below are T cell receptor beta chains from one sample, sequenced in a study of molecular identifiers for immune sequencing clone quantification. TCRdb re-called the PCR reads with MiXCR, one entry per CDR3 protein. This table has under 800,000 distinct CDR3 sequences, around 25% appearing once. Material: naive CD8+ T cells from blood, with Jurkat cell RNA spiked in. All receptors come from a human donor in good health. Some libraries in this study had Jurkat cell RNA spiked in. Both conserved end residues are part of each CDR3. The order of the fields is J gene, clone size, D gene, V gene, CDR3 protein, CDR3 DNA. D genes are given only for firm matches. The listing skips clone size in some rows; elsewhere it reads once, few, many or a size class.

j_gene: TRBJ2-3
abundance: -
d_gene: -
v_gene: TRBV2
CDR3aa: CASSEAGPRTDTQYF
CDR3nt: TGTGCCAGCAGTGAAGCGGGACCCCGCACAGATACGCAGTATTTT

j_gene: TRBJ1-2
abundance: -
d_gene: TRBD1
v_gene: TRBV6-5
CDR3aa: CASSLPGQGIYGYTF
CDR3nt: TGTGCCAGCAGTTTACCGGGACAGGGAATCTATGGCTACACCTTC

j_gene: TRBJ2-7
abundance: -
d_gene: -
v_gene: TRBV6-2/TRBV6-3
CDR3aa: CASSPPRFPYEQYF
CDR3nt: TGTGCCAGCAGTCCCCCCCGGTTTCCCTACGAGCAGTACTTC

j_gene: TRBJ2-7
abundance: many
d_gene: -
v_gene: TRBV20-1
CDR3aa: CSAPEGGSYYEQYF
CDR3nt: TGCAGTGCTCCAGAGGGCGGGTCCTACTACGAGCAGTACTTC

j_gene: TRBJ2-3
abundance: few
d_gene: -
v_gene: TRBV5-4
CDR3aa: CATTGYTDTQYF
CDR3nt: TGTGCCACCACAGGGTACACAGATACGCAGTATTTT

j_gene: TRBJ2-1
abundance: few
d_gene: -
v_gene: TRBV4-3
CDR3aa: CASSQDSGSHNEQFF
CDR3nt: TGCGCCAGCAGCCAAGATTCGGGGTCCCACAATGAGCAGTTCTTC

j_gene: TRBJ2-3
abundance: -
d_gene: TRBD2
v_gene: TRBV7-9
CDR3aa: CASSAGLAGGVTDTQYF
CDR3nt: TGTGCCAGCAGCGCCGGACTAGCGGGGGGTGTCACAGATACGCAGTATTTT

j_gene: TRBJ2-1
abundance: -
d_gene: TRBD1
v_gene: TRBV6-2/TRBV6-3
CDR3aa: CASSYFQGAGNEQFF
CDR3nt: TGTGCCAGCAGTTACTTCCAGGGGGCTGGGAATGAGCAGTTCTTC

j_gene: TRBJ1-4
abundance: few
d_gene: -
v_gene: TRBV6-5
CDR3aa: CASSLERDNEKLFF
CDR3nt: TGTGCCAGCAGCCTTGAACGGGACAATGAAAAACTGTTTTTT

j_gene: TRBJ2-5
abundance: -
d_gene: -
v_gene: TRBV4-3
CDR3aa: CASSQDRYQEPQYF
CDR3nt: TGCGCCAGCAGCCAAGATCGGTACCAAGAGCCCCAGTACTTC

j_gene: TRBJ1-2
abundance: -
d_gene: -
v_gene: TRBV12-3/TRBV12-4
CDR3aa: CASSRFRAGLAGVGYTF
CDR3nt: TGTGCCAGCAGCCGCTTTCGGGCAGGCTTGGCTGGGGTTGGCTACACCTTC

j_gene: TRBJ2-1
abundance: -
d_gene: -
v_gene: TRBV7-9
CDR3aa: CASSSRPRGRGEQFF
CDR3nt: TGTGCCAGCAGCTCCCGCCCCAGGGGCCGAGGTGAGCAGTTCTTC

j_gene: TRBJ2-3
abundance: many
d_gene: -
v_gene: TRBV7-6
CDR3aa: CASSLEVSTPDTQYF
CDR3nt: TGTGCCAGCAGCTTAGAAGTCTCCACCCCAGATACGCAGTATTTT

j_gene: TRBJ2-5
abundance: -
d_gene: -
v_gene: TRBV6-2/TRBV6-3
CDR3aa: CASSYSGKETQYF
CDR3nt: TGTGCCAGCAGTTACTCGGGGAAAGAGACCCAGTACTTC

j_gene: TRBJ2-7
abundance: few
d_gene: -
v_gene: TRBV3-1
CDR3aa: CASSQDGEGDYEQYF
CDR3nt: TGTGCCAGCAGCCAAGATGGAGAAGGGGACTACGAGCAGTACTTC

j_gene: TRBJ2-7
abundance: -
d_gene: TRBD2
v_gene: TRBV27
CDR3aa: CASTRGDPYEQYF
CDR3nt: TGTGCCAGCACTCGGGGGGACCCCTACGAGCAGTACTTC

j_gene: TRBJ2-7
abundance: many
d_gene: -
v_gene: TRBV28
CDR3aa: CASSLLGTLGHEQYF
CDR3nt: TGTGCCAGCAGTTTGTTAGGGACCCTAGGCCACGAGCAGTACTTC

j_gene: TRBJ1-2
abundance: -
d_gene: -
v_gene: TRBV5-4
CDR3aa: CASSSWGSPGYTF
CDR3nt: TGTGCCAGCAGCTCTTGGGGTTCACCTGGCTACACCTTC

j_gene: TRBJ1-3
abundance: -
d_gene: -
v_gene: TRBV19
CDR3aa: CATKVGPDSGNAIYF
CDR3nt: TGTGCCACCAAGGTGGGCCCGGACTCTGGAAACGCCATATATTTT

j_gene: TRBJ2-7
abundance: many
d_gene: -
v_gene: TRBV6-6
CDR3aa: CASSYSDRSYYEQYF
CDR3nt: TGTGCCAGCAGTTACTCTGACAGGAGCTACTACGAGCAGTACTTC

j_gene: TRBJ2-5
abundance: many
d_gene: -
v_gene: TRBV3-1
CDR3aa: CASSQDKETQYF
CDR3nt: TGTGCCAGCAGCCAAGATAAAGAGACCCAGTACTTC

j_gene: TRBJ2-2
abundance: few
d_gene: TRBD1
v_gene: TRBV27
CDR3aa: CASSPTGGSSGELFF
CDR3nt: TGTGCCAGCAGTCCTACAGGGGGCAGTTCAGGGGAGCTGTTTTTT

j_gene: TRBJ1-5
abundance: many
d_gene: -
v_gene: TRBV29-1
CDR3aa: CSVEEAPPGAQHF
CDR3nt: TGCAGCGTTGAAGAGGCCCCCCCCGGGGCCCAGCATTTT

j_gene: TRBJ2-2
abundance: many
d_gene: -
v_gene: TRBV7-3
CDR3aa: CASSPLVVAGNTGELFF
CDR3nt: TGTGCCAGCAGCCCCCTTGTGGTGGCGGGAAACACCGGGGAGCTGTTTTTT

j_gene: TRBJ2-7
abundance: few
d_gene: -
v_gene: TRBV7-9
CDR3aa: CASRPQDNPSYEQYF
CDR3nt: TGTGCCAGCAGGCCACAGGACAATCCCTCCTACGAGCAGTACTTC

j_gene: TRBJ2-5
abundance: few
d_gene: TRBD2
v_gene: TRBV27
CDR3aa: CASSLLAGLETQYF
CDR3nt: TGTGCCAGCAGTTTACTAGCGGGACTAGAGACCCAGTACTTC

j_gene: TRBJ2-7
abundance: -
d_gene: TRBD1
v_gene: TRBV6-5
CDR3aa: CASYGQGVNEQYF
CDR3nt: TGTGCCAGCTACGGACAGGGGGTAAACGAGCAGTACTTC

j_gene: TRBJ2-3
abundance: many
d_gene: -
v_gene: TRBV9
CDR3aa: CASSVDAAVPYTQYF
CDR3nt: TGTGCCAGCAGCGTAGACGCGGCAGTACCGTATACGCAGTATTTT

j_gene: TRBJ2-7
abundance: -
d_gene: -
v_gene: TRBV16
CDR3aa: CASSQSKLPLNEQYF
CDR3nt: TGTGCCAGCAGTCAAAGCAAACTACCACTAAATGAGCAGTACTTC

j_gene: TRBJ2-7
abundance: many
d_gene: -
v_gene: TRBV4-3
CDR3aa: CASSQGRLGGYEQYF
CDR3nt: TGCGCCAGCAGCCAAGGAAGGCTAGGGGGCTACGAGCAGTACTTC

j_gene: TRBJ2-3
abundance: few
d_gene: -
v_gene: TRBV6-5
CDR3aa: CASSSQGPRGTDTQYF
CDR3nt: TGTGCCAGCAGTTCTCAAGGGCCAAGGGGCACAGATACGCAGTATTTT

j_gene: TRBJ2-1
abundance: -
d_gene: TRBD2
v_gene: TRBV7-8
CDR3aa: CASSLVGRGVPLGGNEQFF
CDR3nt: TGTGCCAGCAGCTTAGTCGGGCGGGGGGTACCACTGGGAGGCAATGAGCAGTTCTTC

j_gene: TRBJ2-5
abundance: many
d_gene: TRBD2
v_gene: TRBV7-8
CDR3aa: CASSVSGRWEETQYF
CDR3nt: TGTGCCAGCAGCGTTAGCGGGAGATGGGAAGAGACCCAGTACTTC

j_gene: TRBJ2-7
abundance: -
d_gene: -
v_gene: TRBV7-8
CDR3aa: CASSLITGSDEQYF
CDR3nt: TGTGCCAGCAGCTTGATCACAGGGAGCGACGAGCAGTACTTC

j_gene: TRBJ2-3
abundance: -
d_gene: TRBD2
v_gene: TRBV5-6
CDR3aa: CASSTDSGRAADTQYF
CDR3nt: TGTGCCAGCAGCACAGATAGCGGGAGAGCCGCAGATACGCAGTATTTT

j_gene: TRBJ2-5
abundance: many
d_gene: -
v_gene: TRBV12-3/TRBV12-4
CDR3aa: CASSPDRGLAGVETQYF
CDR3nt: TGTGCCAGCAGTCCGGACAGGGGGCTAGCGGGAGTAGAGACCCAGTACTTC

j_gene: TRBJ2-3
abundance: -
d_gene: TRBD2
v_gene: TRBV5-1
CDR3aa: CASSWGSTAYQLAGRPSTDTQYF
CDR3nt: TGCGCCAGCAGCTGGGGTTCAACAGCTTACCAACTAGCGGGGAGGCCTAGCACAGATACGCAGTATTTT

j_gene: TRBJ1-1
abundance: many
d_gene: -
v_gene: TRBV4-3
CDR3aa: CASSQDNSGMNTEAFF
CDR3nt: TGCGCCAGCAGCCAAGATAATTCAGGGATGAACACTGAAGCTTTCTTT

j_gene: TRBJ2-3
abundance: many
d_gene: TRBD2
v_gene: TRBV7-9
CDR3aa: CASSLGLVRPTDTQYF
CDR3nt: TGTGCCAGCAGCTTGGGACTAGTCAGGCCCACAGATACGCAGTATTTT

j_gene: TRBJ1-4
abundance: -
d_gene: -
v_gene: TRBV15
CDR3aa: CATSRTGIGEKLFF
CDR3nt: TGTGCCACCAGCAGAACGGGGATCGGGGAAAAACTGTTTTTT

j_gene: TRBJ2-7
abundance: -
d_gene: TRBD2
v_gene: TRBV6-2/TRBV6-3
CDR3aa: CASRHPGLAGGPYEQYF
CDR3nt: TGTGCCAGCCGGCACCCCGGACTAGCGGGAGGCCCCTACGAGCAGTACTTC

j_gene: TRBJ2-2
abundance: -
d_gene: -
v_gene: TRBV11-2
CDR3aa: CASSPTGAGELLF
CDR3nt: TGTGCCAGCAGCCCTACGGGGGCCGGGGAGCTGCTTTTT

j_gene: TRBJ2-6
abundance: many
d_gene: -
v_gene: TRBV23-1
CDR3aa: CASSQSGGNSGANVLTF
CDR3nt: TGCGCCAGCAGTCAATCTGGGGGAAACTCTGGGGCCAACGTCCTGACTTTC

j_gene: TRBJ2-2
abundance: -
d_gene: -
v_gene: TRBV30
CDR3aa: CAWMTGGTGELFF
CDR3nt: TGTGCCTGGATGACCGGGGGTACCGGGGAGCTGTTTTTT

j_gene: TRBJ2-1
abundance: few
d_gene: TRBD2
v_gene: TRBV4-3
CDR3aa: CASSQDLLAGGDEQFF
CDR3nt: TGCGCCAGCAGCCAAGATCTTCTAGCGGGAGGGGATGAGCAGTTCTTC

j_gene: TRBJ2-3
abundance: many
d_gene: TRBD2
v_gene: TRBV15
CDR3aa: CATSRSQAGEIDTQYF
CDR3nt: TGTGCCACCAGCAGATCACAAGCGGGAGAGATAGATACGCAGTATTTT

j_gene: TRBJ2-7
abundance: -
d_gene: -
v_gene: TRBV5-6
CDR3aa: CASSFTLNYYEQYF
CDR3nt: TGTGCCAGCAGCTTTACACTCAACTACTACGAGCAGTACTTC

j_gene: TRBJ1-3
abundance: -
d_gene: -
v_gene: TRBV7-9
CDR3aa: CATSGCTIYF
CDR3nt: TGTGCCACCTCAGGATGCACCATATATTTT

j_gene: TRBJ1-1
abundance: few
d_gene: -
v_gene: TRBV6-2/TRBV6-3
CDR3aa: CASSYSSLRDTEAFF
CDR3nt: TGTGCCAGCAGTTACTCGTCCCTGCGGGACACTGAAGCTTTCTTT